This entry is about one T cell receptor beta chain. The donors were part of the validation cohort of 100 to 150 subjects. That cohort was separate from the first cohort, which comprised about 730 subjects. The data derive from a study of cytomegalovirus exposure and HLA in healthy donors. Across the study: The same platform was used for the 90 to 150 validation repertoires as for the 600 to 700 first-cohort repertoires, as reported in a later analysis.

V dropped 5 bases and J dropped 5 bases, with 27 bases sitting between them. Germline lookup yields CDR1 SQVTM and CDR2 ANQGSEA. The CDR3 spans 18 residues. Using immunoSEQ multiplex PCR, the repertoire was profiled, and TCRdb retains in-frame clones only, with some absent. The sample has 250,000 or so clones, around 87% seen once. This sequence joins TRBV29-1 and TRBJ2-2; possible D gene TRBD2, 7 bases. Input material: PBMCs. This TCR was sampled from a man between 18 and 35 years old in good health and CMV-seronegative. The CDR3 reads CSVPKAGRWGGRTGELFF. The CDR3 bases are TGCAGCGTTCCTAAAGCTGGCCGGTGGGGGGGCCGGACCGGGGAGCTGTTTTTT.